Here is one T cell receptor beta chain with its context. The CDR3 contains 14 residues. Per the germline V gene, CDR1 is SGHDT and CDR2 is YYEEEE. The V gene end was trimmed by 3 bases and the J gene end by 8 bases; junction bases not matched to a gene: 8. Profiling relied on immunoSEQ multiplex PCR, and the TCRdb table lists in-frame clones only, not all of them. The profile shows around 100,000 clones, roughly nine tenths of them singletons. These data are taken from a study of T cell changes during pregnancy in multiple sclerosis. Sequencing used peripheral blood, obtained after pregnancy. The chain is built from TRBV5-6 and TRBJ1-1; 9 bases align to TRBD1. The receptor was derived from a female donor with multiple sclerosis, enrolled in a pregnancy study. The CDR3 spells CASSSPDRGKEAFF. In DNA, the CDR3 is TGTGCCAGCAGCTCCCCGGACAGGGGAAAGGAAGCTTTCTTT.